This T cell receptor (beta chain) is drawn from a study of control samples from healthy donors and cancer patients. Trimming took off 4 bases at V and 4 bases at J, with 19 bases between the two ends. Germline values: CDR1 MNHNS, CDR2 SASEGT. CDR3 length equals 17 residues. Sequenced by immunoSEQ multiplex PCR; TCRdb stores in-frame clones only, minus some. The data contain 120,000 to 150,000 clones, about 91% of them seen just once; the ten biggest clones take up roughly 3.2%. The clonotype was recovered from a man aged 25-45 years in good health. Sequenced: blood. The chain has TRBV6-1 and TRBJ1-4, with a weak D call TRBD1 (5 bases). CDR3 residues: CASSGHPVTGDNEKLFF. The CDR3 DNA follows: TGTGCCAGCAGTGGCCATCCCGTAACAGGCGATAATGAAAAACTGTTTTTT.